These 28 T cell receptor beta chains came from one sample sequenced in a study of Tregs in tolerant kidney transplant recipients. Sequenced by immunoSEQ multiplex PCR; TCRdb stores in-frame clones only, minus some. The sample yields roughly 86,000 clones, more than 85% seen once. Recipients received nonmyeloablative bone marrow transplants from related graft donors, with transient mixed chimerism. Sequences were derived from CD4+ T cells from blood (PBMCs), sampled 12 months after the transplant. The origin of the receptors is a human patient who received a combined kidney and bone marrow transplant. T cells may partly derive from the graft donor.

CDR3 amino acids: CASQLRAGLYEQYF. The DNA for the CDR3 is TGCGCCAGCCAGCTTAGGGCGGGATTGTACGAGCAGTACTTC. The genes are TRBV5-1 and TRBJ2-7; possibly TRBD2 for D (6 bases). Trimming shortened V by 7 bases and J by 4 bases, and 18 bases separated the two germline ends. The CDR3 spans 14 residues. Germline V gene sequence: CDR1 SGHRS, CDR2 YFSETQ. The whole variable domain, filled in from reference TRBV5-1 and TRBJ2-7, reads KAGVTQTPRYLIKTRGQQVTLSCSPISGHRSVSWYQQTPGQGLQFLFEYFSETQRNKGNFPGRFSGRQFSNSRSEMNVSTLELGDSALYLCASQLRAGLYEQYFGPGTRLTVT.

The rearrangement joins TRBV7-3 to TRBJ2-1; 8 positions match TRBD2. The CDR3 runs 19 residues. Germline trimming cut 1 base from V and 3 bases from J; bases unmatched to any gene: 14. Germline V gene sequence: CDR1 SGHTA, CDR2 FQGTGA. CDR3 in amino acids: CASSLKVGVLADNYNEQFF. In DNA, the CDR3 is TGTGCCAGCAGCTTAAAAGTCGGAGTACTAGCGGATAACTACAATGAGCAGTTCTTC.

This clone was counted only a few times. CDR3 protein: CASSQRDHYEQYF. The CDR3 DNA reads TGCGCCAGCAGCCAGCGGGACCACTACGAGCAGTACTTC. The V gene is TRBV5-1, the J gene TRBJ2-7, with 7 bases that match TRBD2. Losses at the gene ends were 4 bases for V and 3 bases for J; bases not matched to a gene: 4. Germline V CDR1 and CDR2: SGHRS, YFSETQ. There are 13 residues in the CDR3.

This chain uses TRBV15 with TRBJ2-7; unclear D gene. The V and J ends lost 1 base and 2 bases respectively, with 9 bases between them. The length of the CDR3 is 14 residues. Per germline, CDR1 LNHNV and CDR2 YYDKDF (reference sequence). The chain's CDR3 is CATSRVVGPYEQYF. DNA of the CDR3: TGTGCCACCAGCAGAGTTGTGGGCCCCTACGAGCAGTACTTC.

The rearrangement joins TRBV7-9 to TRBJ1-2; D remains unclear. The CDR3 length is 16 residues. V shed 6 bases and J shed 6 bases, with 23 bases lying between them. Germline loops: CDR1 SEHNR, CDR2 FQNEAQ (reference sequence). CDR3 sequence: CASRKGGGRGPHGYTF. The CDR3 coding sequence is TGTGCCAGCAGAAAAGGCGGAGGGCGCGGTCCTCATGGCTACACCTTC.

Points on this clone: Its ends do not fully match the called genes, so a read error is possible. The rearrangement joins TRBV18 to TRBJ2-7; TRBD1 matches at 11 bases. Germline CDR1 and CDR2: KGHSH and LQKENI. There are 15 residues in the CDR3. CDR3 residues: CASSLRTGGSDEQYF. The CDR3 DNA sequence: TGTGCCAGCTCACTACGGACAGGGGGCTCCGACGAGCAGTACTTC. Combining the CDR3 with reference TRBV18 and TRBJ2-7 gives the whole variable domain NAGVMQNPRHLVRRRGQEARLRCSPMKGHSHVYWYRQLPEEGLKFMVYLQKENIIDESGMPKERFSAEFPKEGPSILRIQQVVRGDSAAYFCASSLRTGGSDEQYFGPGTRLTVT.

A word on this clone: The junction and the germline gene differ at one end; a read error may be behind it. Other DNA sequences within the sample encode an identical CDR3. The rearrangement links TRBV5-1 to TRBJ1-6; D may be TRBD1 (6 bases). Germline-derived CDR1 and CDR2 are SGHRS and YFSETQ. This CDR3 has 15 amino acids. CDR3 in DNA: TGCGCCAGCAGCTTGAACACAGGGAATAATTCCCCCCTCCACTTT. Protein sequence: CASSLNTGNNSPLHF.

The J gene is TRBJ2-3, the V gene TRBV5-6; a possible D gene is TRBD1 (6 bases). Germline loops: CDR1 SGHDT, CDR2 YYEEEE. CDR3 size: 14 residues. V was cut by 6 bases and J by 2 bases, with 13 bases left in between. The DNA of the CDR3 is TGTGCCAGCATTCACAGGGAACTCACAGATACGCAGTATTTT. Translation gives CASIHRELTDTQYF.

The genes are TRBV5-1 and TRBJ2-7, with D perhaps TRBD1 (6 bases). The CDR3 spans 14 residues. V was trimmed by 0 bases and J by 4 bases, leaving 11 bases between them. CDR1 and CDR2 (germline): SGHRS, YFSETQ. DNA of the CDR3: TGCGCCAGCAGCTTGGAAACAGGGCGTTACGAGCAGTACTTC. Protein sequence: CASSLETGRYEQYF.

The chain joins TRBV5-1 to TRBJ1-6; 9 bases line up with TRBD1. Germline V gene sequence: CDR1 SGHRS, CDR2 YFSETQ. Trimming removed 1 base from V and 7 bases from J; junction bases left unmatched: 3. The CDR3 has 15 amino acids. The CDR3 DNA reads as TGCGCCAGCAGCTTGCTTGGACAGGGGAATTCACCCCTCCACTTT. The encoded protein is CASSLLGQGNSPLHF.

This chain links TRBV6-1 with TRBJ2-7; TRBD2 matches at 8 bases. This CDR3 is 14 amino acids long. The J segment lost 7 bases and the V segment lost 7 bases, leaving 12 bases of the junction unmatched. Germline loops: CDR1 MNHNS, CDR2 SASEGT. The CDR3 nucleotides read TGTGCCAGCAACCCAGTCGGGGGGGCAGTAGAGCAGTACTTC. Translated: CASNPVGGAVEQYF.

The V and J genes are TRBV7-9 and TRBJ2-7; TRBD2 matches at 10 bases. The V gene's germline CDR1 is SEHNR and CDR2 FQNEAQ (reference sequence). V trimming: 5 bases; J trimming: 3 bases; junction bases outside the gene matches: 7. This CDR3 region has 15 residues. The CDR3 is CASSRGLAEIYEQYF. The CDR3 DNA follows: TGTGCCAGCAGCCGAGGACTAGCGGAGATCTACGAGCAGTACTTC.

In regard to this clone: Other nucleotide sequences in the sample specify the same CDR3. The chain uses TRBV9 and TRBJ2-3; TRBD2 aligns across 10 bases. J was trimmed by 5 bases and V by 0 bases; bases with no gene match: 0. Germline CDR1 is SGDLS and CDR2 is YYNGEE. This CDR3 spans 14 amino acids. The CDR3 DNA reads as TGTGCCAGCAGCGTAGGACTAGCGGGAGATACGCAGTATTTT. It codes for CASSVGLAGDTQYF.

The chain couples TRBV28 to TRBJ1-5, with 11 bases fitting TRBD1. J gave up 6 bases and V 3 bases, and 7 bases lay outside the gene matches. The CDR3 contains 16 residues. Germline V gene data show CDR1 as MDHEN and CDR2 as SYDVKM. The CDR3 loop reads CASSFSRTGGRQPQHF. The CDR3 DNA follows: TGTGCCAGCAGTTTTTCACGGACAGGGGGCCGTCAGCCCCAGCATTTT.

The chain employs TRBV11-2 and TRBJ2-5, with 8 positions matching TRBD1. V lost 2 bases, J lost 4 bases, and 9 bases stayed unmatched. The germline CDR1 and CDR2 sequences are SGHAT and FQNNGV. The CDR3 is made up of 16 amino acids. In nucleotides, the CDR3 is TGTGCCAGCAGCTTAAGACAAACGGACAGGGCAGAGACCCAGTACTTC. Protein sequence: CASSLRQTDRAETQYF.

CDR3 DNA: TGTGCCAGCAGCCTAGCGGGCGGGAGGAGCACAGATACGCAGTATTTT. This codes for CASSLAGGRSTDTQYF. This chain uses TRBV11-2 with TRBJ2-3; TRBD2 matches 8 bases. The junction had 7 bases not matched to a gene; V was cut back by 5 bases and J by 0 bases. The CDR3 is made up of 16 amino acids. Germline V CDR1 and CDR2: SGHAT, FQNNGV.

The V call is TRBV11-2, the J call TRBJ2-1, with TRBD2 as a possible D gene (7 bases). Germline values: CDR1 SGHAT, CDR2 FQNNGV. With 9 bases removed from V and 7 bases from J, the gap between germline ends came to 19 bases. The CDR3 totals 14 residues. CDR3: CARGGASGTNEQFF. The CDR3 DNA sequence: TGTGCCAGGGGGGGGGCTAGCGGCACAAATGAGCAGTTCTTC.

The chain couples TRBV7-6 to TRBJ2-5, with unresolved D. Per germline, CDR1 SGHVS and CDR2 FNYEAQ. Deletions cut 2 bases from V and 5 bases from J, with 6 bases between. The length of the CDR3 is 12 residues. The CDR3 spells CASSLYWETQYF. Written as DNA, the CDR3 is TGTGCCAGCAGCTTATACTGGGAGACCCAGTACTTC. The variable domain in full, completed from reference TRBV7-6 and TRBJ2-5, reads GAGVSQSPRYKVTKRGQDVALRCDPISGHVSLYWYRQALGQGPEFLTYFNYEAQQDKSGLPNDRFSAERPEGSISTLTIQRTEQRDSAMYRCASSLYWETQYFGPGTRLLVL.

The rearrangement links TRBV11-1 to TRBJ2-7; 8 bases map to TRBD2. CDR1 and CDR2 from the germline V gene are SGHAT and FQDESV (reference sequence). The V segment lost 2 bases and the J segment 0 bases; nucleotides outside the gene matches: 6. The CDR3 extends over 16 amino acids. The CDR3 loop is CASSLTGLASSYEQYF. CDR3 DNA: TGTGCCAGCAGCTTAACCGGACTAGCTAGCTCCTACGAGCAGTACTTC.

This rearrangement joins TRBV18 to TRBJ2-3; D not certain. From germline, CDR1 is KGHSH and CDR2 LQKENI. This CDR3 contains 13 residues. Trimming shortened V by 3 bases and J by 2 bases, and 6 bases separated the two germline ends. The CDR3: CASSPTATDTQYF. In nucleotides, the CDR3 is TGTGCCAGCTCACCTACAGCCACAGATACGCAGTATTTT.

The chain joins TRBV28 to TRBJ2-3; unclear D gene. The CDR3 is 12 residues long. The germline gives CDR1 MDHEN, CDR2 SYDVKM. V was trimmed by 6 bases and J by 6 bases, leaving 10 bases between them. Here the CDR3 reads CASSLRADTQYF. The DNA of the CDR3 is TGTGCCAGCAGCCTCCGCGCGGATACGCAGTATTTT.

CDR3 DNA sequence: TGTGCCTTTGGGACAGGGAGGAACTATGGCTACACCTTC. Amino acids: CAFGTGRNYGYTF. The rearrangement joins TRBV21-1 to TRBJ1-2; TRBD1, as called in the table, went unchecked against the DNA. TRBV21-1 is noted as a pseudogene. This CDR3 comprises 13 residues.

This chain connects TRBV12-1 to TRBJ2-3; the DNA was not compared with TRBD2, the D call given in the table. TRBV12-1 is designated a pseudogene. This CDR3 has 16 residues. The CDR3 DNA follows: TGTGCCAGCAGCGTCGCGGGACTACTGAGCACAGATACGCAGTATTTT. This encodes CASSVAGLLSTDTQYF.

The chain recombines TRBV15 with TRBJ2-1, with 9 bases fitting TRBD2. Trimming took 1 base from V and 4 from J; bases not matched to a gene: 2. Germline CDR1 reads LNHNV; CDR2 reads YYDKDF (reference sequence). The CDR3 covers 15 residues. The CDR3 here is CATSRGLAAYNEQFF. CDR3 DNA sequence: TGTGCCACCAGCAGAGGACTAGCGGCATACAATGAGCAGTTCTTC. The full variable domain, its missing parts supplied by reference TRBV15 and TRBJ2-1, is DAMVIQNPRYQVTQFGKPVTLSCSQTLNHNVMYWYQQKSSQAPKLLFHYYDKDFNNEADTPDNFQSRRPNTSFCFLDIRSPGLGDTAMYLCATSRGLAAYNEQFFGPGTRLTVL.

This sequence joins TRBV4-3 and TRBJ1-2; tentative D call: TRBD1 (6 bases). This CDR3 is 16 amino acids long. V lost 1 base and J lost 3, with 15 bases in between. Per germline, CDR1 LGHNA and CDR2 YSLEER. The CDR3, as DNA: TGCGCCAGCAGCCAAGGAGGGACATCATCTTACTATGGCTACACCTTC. Its protein product is CASSQGGTSSYYGYTF.

This sequence joins TRBV7-2 and TRBJ2-7; D is perhaps TRBD2 (6 bases). Germline-derived CDR1 and CDR2 are SGHTA and FQGNSA. The CDR3 loop spans 14 amino acids. Deletions cut 5 bases from V and 4 bases from J, with 15 bases between. CDR3 coding DNA: TGTGCCAGCAGCCCCAGTGGAGGAGGGTACGAGCAGTACTTC. The encoded protein is CASSPSGGGYEQYF.

The chain carries TRBV9 and TRBJ1-2, with 9 bases lining up with TRBD1. The V and J ends lost 3 bases and 3 bases, in that order; junction bases with no gene match: 9. Looked up from germline, CDR1 is SGDLS and CDR2 is YYNGEE. CDR3 size: 16 residues. CDR3 nucleotides: TGTGCCAGCAGCGAGGACCGGGACAGGGATCACTATGGCTACACCTTC. Encoded protein: CASSEDRDRDHYGYTF.

The chain uses TRBV29-1 and TRBJ2-7; maybe TRBD2 (6 bases). The CDR3 extends over 12 amino acids. CDR1 and CDR2 from the germline V gene are SQVTM and ANQGSEA. Trimming removed 7 bases at V and 5 bases at J, with 15 bases between. DNA of the CDR3: TGCAGCGGTAGGGACTCGATAGACGAGCAGTACTTC. As protein: CSGRDSIDEQYF.